This T cell receptor beta chain was identified in a study of CD8 T cells in Susac syndrome. Overall study findings and caveats: The authors acknowledged that the study's TCR sequencing and HLA analysis involved relatively few individuals.

Note on this clonotype: Its antigen is undetermined.

An amount of RNA that ranged from roughly 0.45 to 1 ug was reverse transcribed with random hexamers. TCR beta CDR3 was amplified by immunoSEQ multiplex PCR. This amplification extended across 54 Vbeta and 13 Jbeta segments. TCRdb called the immunoSEQ multiplex PCR reads again in MiXCR, with one record for every CDR3 protein. The sample includes roughly 400,000 distinct CDR3 sequences, around 85% of them seen just once. V shed 2 bases and J shed 4 bases, with 3 bases lying between them. CDR1 and CDR2 (germline): ENHRY, SYGVKD. The CDR3 sequence is 12 residues long. From blood CD8+ and CD4+ T cells, TCR beta sequences were generated. Isolation of CD8+ and CD4+ T cells was performed negatively, whereas enrichment of TEMRA cells was done by FACS.

This chain uses TRBV10-3 with TRBJ1-5; D is unclear. The sequencing sample was made of CD8+ T cells from PBMCs. This receptor was taken from a human donor with multiple sclerosis. The CDR3 reads CAISEGNQPQHF. CDR3 bases: TGTGCCATCAGTGAGGGAAATCAGCCCCAGCATTTT.